This T cell receptor (beta chain) derives from a study of blood T cell repertoires in COVID-19. Study at large: Italy, Spain and the United States were the sources of the convalescent and acute COVID-19 samples. PBMCs, B-cell-depleted T cells, or T cells were the source of the cDNA or gDNA that made up the material.

The germline CDR1 and CDR2 sequences are SGHNT and YENEEA. V shed 3 bases, J shed 4 bases, and the junction held 7 bases outside the gene matches. The CDR3 is 15 residues long. Per the original methods: Reference gene primers were amplified, and this amplification served to estimate nucleated cell counts. Repertoires were generated with immunoSEQ multiplex PCR, while TCRdb's copy carries only in-frame clones and drops some. V, J and clone size are those of that table, while D and trimming were read from the DNA. The table lists roughly 40,000 clones, 85% to 90% of them singletons. The sample consisted of peripheral blood. This clonotype originated in a man younger than 40 with active or convalescent COVID-19. The V and J genes are TRBV11-3 and TRBJ1-2; 8 bases are a match to TRBD1. In DNA, the CDR3 is TGTGCCAGCAGCTTGCCCAGGGGGCCAATCTATGGCTACACCTTC. Amino acids: CASSLPRGPIYGYTF. Looking up the rest from reference TRBV11-3 and TRBJ1-2 gives the full variable domain: EAGVVQSPRYKIIEKKQPVAFWCNPISGHNTLYWYLQNLGQGPELLIRYENEEAVDDSQLPKDRFSAERLKGVDSTLKIQPAELGDSAVYLCASSLPRGPIYGYTFGSGTRLTVV.